One and the same sample provided the 26 T cell receptor beta chains below, sequenced in a study of shared clonotypes between healthy human individuals. Generated by immunoSEQ multiplex PCR, the TCRdb table keeps only in-frame clones and is missing some. The sample lists approximately 500,000 clones, about 96% occurring once. The sample taken for sequencing was naive CD4+ T cells sorted from blood. Subset in this sample: CD45RA+ positively selected. The receptors shown here come from a woman in her 30s in good health.

The rearrangement uses TRBV6-1 and TRBJ2-3; 10 bases are a match to TRBD2. CDR1 is MNHNS and CDR2 is SASEGT in the germline V gene. The length of the CDR3 is 15 residues. Losses at the gene ends were 7 bases for V and 4 bases for J; bases not matched to a gene: 8. The CDR3 protein is CASKELAGSPDTQYF. DNA of the CDR3: TGTGCCAGCAAGGAACTAGCGGGATCACCAGATACGCAGTATTTT.

The gene calls are TRBV30 and TRBJ1-5; D is undetermined. Germline CDR1 and CDR2: GTSNPN and SVGIG (reference sequence). Trimming took 4 bases from V and 2 from J, leaving 12 bases between them. The length of the CDR3 is 14 residues. The CDR3 DNA reads as TGTGCCTGGAAACTAAGGAAGGGCAATCAGCCCCAGCATTTT. Translation gives CAWKLRKGNQPQHF.

This clone was detected once. The gene calls are TRBV25-1 and TRBJ1-1; the D gene is possibly TRBD1 (5 bases). V lost 1 base and J 8 bases, leaving 8 bases between the germline ends. Germline lookup yields CDR1 MGHDK and CDR2 SYGVNS. The CDR3 extends over 12 amino acids. CDR3 DNA sequence: TGTGCCAGCAGTGAATTAAACAGGGAAGCTTTCTTT. This encodes CASSELNREAFF.

The gene calls are TRBV7-2 and TRBJ2-3; 11 bases match TRBD2. CDR3 length: 16 residues. CDR1 is SGHTA, CDR2 FQGNSA, per germline. Unmatched junction bases numbered 10, after V lost 5 bases and J lost 6 bases. In DNA form, the CDR3 reads TGTGCCAGCAGCGAAACTAGCGGGAGTGGCGGGGATACGCAGTATTTT. Its translation is CASSETSGSGGDTQYF.

The rearrangement uses TRBV6-1 and TRBJ1-1; the match to TRBD1 covers 9 bases. The V gene's germline CDR1 is MNHNS and CDR2 SASEGT. This CDR3 is 15 amino acids long. After removal of 4 bases from V and 7 bases from J, the junction contained 10 bases not matched to a gene. CDR3 sequence (DNA): TGTGCCAGCAGTGGGGGGCGGACAGGGGAAGATGAAGCTTTCTTT. Translation gives CASSGGRTGEDEAFF.

This chain links TRBV5-4 with TRBJ2-7; 7 nucleotides agree with TRBD2. The CDR3 is 15 residues long. Per the germline V gene, CDR1 is SGHNT and CDR2 is YYREEE (reference sequence). After removal of 4 bases from V and 2 bases from J, the junction contained 9 bases not matched to a gene. CDR3: CASSLGGGSTYEQYF. CDR3 nucleotide sequence: TGTGCCAGCAGCCTAGGCGGGGGAAGTACCTACGAGCAGTACTTC. The full variable domain, in which reference TRBV5-4 and TRBJ2-7 provide the parts outside the CDR3, is ETGVTQSPTHLIKTRGQQVTLRCSSQSGHNTVSWYQQALGQGPQFIFQYYREEENGRGNFPPRFSGLQFPNYSSELNVNALELDDSALYLCASSLGGGSTYEQYFGPGTRLTVT.

Comments on this clone: The junction does not match germline at one end; this may be a read error. This chain joins TRBV6-5 and TRBJ2-5, with D perhaps matching TRBD1 or TRBD2 (5 bases each). The CDR3 length is 15 residues. Germline V gives CDR1 MNHEY, CDR2 SVGAGI. The CDR3 nucleotides are TGTGCCAGCAGTTCCGGGGCCTGGACCGCGTCAAACCCGGACTTC. The encoded protein is CASSSGAWTASNPDF.

The chain is built from TRBV6-6 and TRBJ2-1; 10 positions match TRBD1. This CDR3 comprises 15 residues. Trimming removed 7 bases from V and 5 bases from J; junction bases left unmatched: 8. Germline V gene lookup returns CDR1 MNHNY and CDR2 SVGAGI (reference sequence). As DNA, the CDR3 is TGTGCCAGCAAAGGGGGACAGGGGAAGGACAATGAGCAGTTCTTC. This encodes CASKGGQGKDNEQFF.

The chain combines TRBV30 with TRBJ1-5; no definite D call. The CDR3 is 13 residues long. V lost 0 bases to trimming and J lost 4 bases, with 7 bases between them. Germline V gene lookup returns CDR1 GTSNPN and CDR2 SVGIG (reference sequence). The CDR3 nucleotides read TGTGCCTGGAGTGTTTCGGAGAATCAGCCCCAGCATTTT. It codes for CAWSVSENQPQHF.

The chain combines TRBV18 with TRBJ1-1; D gene uncertain. V lost 2 bases and J lost 4, with 11 bases in between. The CDR3 covers 14 residues. CDR1 and CDR2 (germline): KGHSH, LQKENI. The CDR3 DNA reads TGTGCCAGCTCACCAGGGATTGGTGCCACTGAAGCTTTCTTT. This sequence encodes CASSPGIGATEAFF.

The rearrangement links TRBV28 to TRBJ2-7; 7 nucleotides agree with TRBD2. Germline CDR1 reads MDHEN; CDR2 reads SYDVKM. The CDR3 length is 16 residues. V shed 1 base, J shed 5 bases, and the junction held 11 bases outside the gene matches. The CDR3 DNA reads TGTGCCAGCAGTTTATCCGGACTAGGCCTAACCCACGAGCAGTACTTC. Protein: CASSLSGLGLTHEQYF. The whole variable domain, filled in from reference TRBV28 and TRBJ2-7, reads DVKVTQSSRYLVKRTGEKVFLECVQDMDHENMFWYRQDPGLGLRLIYFSYDVKMKEKGDIPEGYSVSREKKERFSLILESASTNQTSMYLCASSLSGLGLTHEQYFGPGTRLTVT.

The chain has TRBV5-6 and TRBJ2-5; D not certain. Trimming shortened V by 7 bases and J by 3 bases, and 10 bases separated the two germline ends. This CDR3 comprises 12 residues. Germline V gene sequence: CDR1 SGHDT, CDR2 YYEEEE. CDR3: CASHHAEETQYF. For the CDR3, the DNA is TGTGCCAGCCACCACGCCGAAGAGACCCAGTACTTC.

The chain joins TRBV6-1 to TRBJ1-1; no clear D. The V and J ends lost 2 bases and 1 base respectively, with 8 bases between them. Germline V lookup: CDR1 MNHNS, CDR2 SASEGT. The CDR3 runs 14 residues. CDR3 residues: CASSEPNRNTEAFF. CDR3 bases: TGTGCCAGCAGTGAACCTAACAGGAACACTGAAGCTTTCTTT.

This chain connects TRBV5-4 to TRBJ1-3, with D unresolved. CDR3 length: 15 amino acids. V gave up 5 bases and J gave up 0 bases, with 12 bases separating them. In germline, CDR1 is SGHNT, CDR2 YYREEE (reference sequence). The CDR3 loop is CASSSPTGSGNTIYF. In DNA form, the CDR3 reads TGTGCCAGCAGTTCCCCCACGGGCTCTGGAAACACCATATATTTT.

The rearrangement joins TRBV29-1 to TRBJ2-4; D possibly uses TRBD1 or TRBD2 (5 bases each). V was clipped by 1 base and J by 8 bases, with 12 bases between them. Per the germline V gene, CDR1 is SQVTM and CDR2 is ANQGSEA. This CDR3 contains 13 residues. Written as DNA, the CDR3 is TGCAGCGTTGAAGTGGCTTTGGGGGACATTCAGTACTTC. Translated, it gives CSVEVALGDIQYF.

This chain connects TRBV19 to TRBJ2-7; D is possibly TRBD2 (6 bases). The CDR3 runs 17 residues. Germline loops: CDR1 LNHDA, CDR2 SQIVND (reference sequence). Trimming stripped 1 base from V and 4 bases from J, with 20 bases between. CDR3 bases: TGTGCCAGTAGTATAGGAGGGACCCGGTCGGGGGTTTACGAGCAGTACTTC. Translated, it gives CASSIGGTRSGVYEQYF.

This clone showed up just once. V usage is TRBV6-4 and J usage is TRBJ2-3, with 7 bases aligning to TRBD2. This CDR3 contains 14 residues. Germline values: CDR1 MRHNA, CDR2 SNTAGT. The trim removed 4 bases at V and 2 bases at J, leaving 3 bases unmatched. CDR3 in DNA: TGTGCCAGCAGTGGTAGCGGGTTCACAGATACGCAGTATTTT. Translating it yields CASSGSGFTDTQYF.

The sample holds one count of this clone. The rearrangement uses TRBV5-4 and TRBJ1-2; no firm D call. Trimming pared 0 bases from V and 8 bases from J, leaving 14 bases between. From germline, CDR1 is SGHNT and CDR2 YYREEE (reference sequence). The CDR3 is 14 residues long. This CDR3 reads CASSLGPGIGGYTF. The DNA for the CDR3 is TGTGCCAGCAGCTTGGGGCCTGGGATTGGGGGCTACACCTTC.

The chain has TRBV7-9 and TRBJ2-1; 11 bases align to TRBD2. Per germline, CDR1 SEHNR and CDR2 FQNEAQ (reference sequence). CDR3 size: 15 residues. Unmatched junction bases numbered 8, after V lost 5 bases and J lost 8 bases. CDR3 sequence (DNA): TGTGCCAGCAGCCAGCTAGCGGGAGGCTGGGATGAGCAGTTCTTC. Translated, it gives CASSQLAGGWDEQFF.

J is TRBJ1-4 and V is TRBV5-1; 7 bases fit TRBD1. CDR1 is SGHRS, CDR2 YFSETQ, per germline. The CDR3 loop spans 14 amino acids. J lost 5 bases, V lost 7 bases, and 8 bases had no gene match. The CDR3 DNA reads as TGCGCCAGCCGCAGGGGGGAGAACAATGAAAAACTGTTTTTT. Its protein is CASRRGENNEKLFF.

The chain recombines TRBV27 with TRBJ2-7; 7 bases map to TRBD1. Germline V gives CDR1 MNHEY, CDR2 SMNVEV (reference sequence). Germline trimming cut 4 bases from V and 1 base from J; bases unmatched to any gene: 7. This CDR3 comprises 15 residues. The CDR3 nucleotides read TGTGCCAGCAGTTCCTGGACAGGTGAATCCTACGAGCAGTACTTC. Translation gives CASSSWTGESYEQYF.

V is TRBV5-1 and J is TRBJ2-3, with 7 bases fitting TRBD2. The CDR3 totals 16 residues. V lost 4 bases, J lost 1 base, and 9 bases stayed unmatched. CDR1 is SGHRS and CDR2 is YFSETQ in the germline V gene. CDR3 sequence: CASSQNPREGTDTQYF. CDR3 nucleotide sequence: TGCGCCAGCAGCCAGAATCCCCGGGAGGGCACAGATACGCAGTATTTT.

The chain has TRBV27 and TRBJ2-7; 9 bases agree with TRBD2. The CDR3 contains 14 residues. Germline trimming cut 5 bases from V and 5 bases from J; bases unmatched to any gene: 7. Germline values: CDR1 MNHEY, CDR2 SMNVEV (reference sequence). DNA for the CDR3: TGTGCCAGCAGTGCCCTAGCGGGATTTGACGAGCAGTACTTC. This gives the protein CASSALAGFDEQYF.

The chain combines TRBV25-1 with TRBJ2-1, with D possibly being TRBD1 or TRBD2 (5 bases each). This CDR3 is built from 16 residues. The V end lost 4 bases, the J end lost 2 bases, and 15 bases lay between the germline ends. Germline V gives CDR1 MGHDK, CDR2 SYGVNS. Here the CDR3 reads CASSGGPSLTYNEQFF. For the CDR3, the DNA is TGTGCCAGCAGTGGGGGACCAAGCCTAACCTACAATGAGCAGTTCTTC.

This rearrangement joins TRBV6-1 to TRBJ1-4; D not resolved. CDR1 and CDR2 from the germline V gene are MNHNS and SASEGT. Deletions cut 3 bases from V and 7 bases from J, with 12 bases between. This CDR3 is built from 14 residues. The CDR3 DNA reads TGTGCCAGCAGTGAGGGTGATGTTACTGAAAAACTGTTTTTT. Translation: CASSEGDVTEKLFF.

The CDR3 is CASSLGGTSYNEQFF. The DNA for the CDR3 is TGCGCCAGCAGCCTTGGGGGGACATCCTACAATGAGCAGTTCTTC. The rearrangement links TRBV5-1 to TRBJ2-1; D could derive from TRBD1 or TRBD2 (6 bases each). Trimming cost V 4 bases and J 1 base, with 12 bases left between them. CDR1 SGHRS and CDR2 YFSETQ come from the germline V gene. The CDR3 runs 15 residues.